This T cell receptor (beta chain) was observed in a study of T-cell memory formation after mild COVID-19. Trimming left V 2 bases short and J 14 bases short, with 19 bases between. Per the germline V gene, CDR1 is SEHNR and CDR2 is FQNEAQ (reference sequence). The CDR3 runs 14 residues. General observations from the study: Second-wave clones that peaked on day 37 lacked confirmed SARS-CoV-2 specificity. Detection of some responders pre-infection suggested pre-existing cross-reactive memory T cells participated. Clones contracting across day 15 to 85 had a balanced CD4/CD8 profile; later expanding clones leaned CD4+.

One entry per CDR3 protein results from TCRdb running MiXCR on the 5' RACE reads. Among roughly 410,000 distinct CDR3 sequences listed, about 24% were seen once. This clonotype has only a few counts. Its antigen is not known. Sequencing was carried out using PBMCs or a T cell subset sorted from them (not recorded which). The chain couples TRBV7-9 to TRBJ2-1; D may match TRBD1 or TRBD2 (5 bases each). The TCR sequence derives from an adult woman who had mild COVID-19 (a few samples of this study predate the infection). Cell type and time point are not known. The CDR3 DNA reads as TGTGCCAGCAGCTTACTCCGGGGCCCACCGCAGGAGTTCTTC. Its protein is CASSLLRGPPQEFF.